Each of the 30 T cell receptor beta chains below was sequenced from the same sample in a study of T cells in Graves' hyperthyroidism and ophthalmopathy. What was amplified from RNA transcripts were TCR beta CDR3 regions. Researchers ran a first-round RT-PCR on the TCR CDR3 using the HTBI primer set. TCRdb reanalysed the multiplex PCR reads using MiXCR and keeps one entry per CDR3 protein. The sample carries 500,000 to 750,000 distinct CDR3 sequences, about 45% recorded once. Sequenced input: peripheral blood or thyroid tissue (not recorded which). The receptor set was obtained from a woman in her late teens or twenties with Graves' hyperthyroidism.

This clonotype was seen at least ten times. The rearrangement links TRBV28 to TRBJ1-1; D possibly corresponds to TRBD1 (5 bases). With 6 bases removed from V and 3 bases from J, the gap between germline ends came to 14 bases. CDR3 length: 14 residues. Germline lookup yields CDR1 MDHEN and CDR2 SYDVKM. This chain's CDR3 is CASRLGARDTEAFF. CDR3 coding DNA: TGTGCCAGCAGATTAGGGGCGCGGGACACTGAAGCTTTCTTT.

The V and J genes are TRBV7-3 and TRBJ2-5; 9 bases fit TRBD1. This CDR3 is built from 11 residues. The V segment lost 5 bases and the J segment 13 bases; nucleotides outside the gene matches: 5. The V gene's germline CDR1 is SGHTA and CDR2 FQGTGA. The CDR3 DNA follows: TGTGCCAGCAGCACCCGGACAGGGGTGTACTTC. Its translation is CASSTRTGVYF.

This clonotype was counted many times. This chain connects TRBV28 to TRBJ1-6, with 7 bases lining up with TRBD1. The germline V gene has CDR1 MDHEN and CDR2 SYDVKM. Unmatched junction bases numbered 6, after V lost 6 bases and J lost 7 bases. The CDR3 totals 14 residues. This CDR3 reads CASRDGTVNSPLHF. The CDR3 nucleotides are TGTGCCAGCAGGGACGGGACAGTAAATTCACCCCTCCACTTT.

This clonotype has more than one count but fewer than ten. The CDR3 loop reads CATSVGTAEIHNEQFF. In nucleotides, the CDR3 is TGTGCCACCAGTGTAGGGACAGCTGAAATACACAATGAGCAGTTCTTC. V is TRBV24-1 and J is TRBJ2-7; TRBD1 matches 7 bases. The J call may be mistaken, given a closer DNA end match to TRBJ2-1. The CDR3 runs 16 residues. Germline V gene lookup returns CDR1 KGHDR and CDR2 SFDVKD.

In DNA form, the CDR3 reads TGTGCCAGCGGGGGGGGGTTTGGGAACACTGAAGCTTTCTTT. Residues: CASGGGFGNTEAFF. This chain uses TRBV2 with TRBJ1-1, with D perhaps TRBD1 (5 bases). Germline V gene sequence: CDR1 SNHLY, CDR2 FYNNEI. This CDR3 is 14 amino acids long. Trimming shortened V by 8 bases and J by 1 base, and 14 bases separated the two germline ends.

A word on this clonotype: A read error may explain this, as a much larger clone is one base away. The rearrangement joins TRBV10-3 to TRBJ1-1; the D is unclear. Between the trimmed V and J ends, which lost 3 bases and 5 bases, there was a span of 13 bases. CDR1 ENHRY and CDR2 SYGVKD come from the germline V gene. CDR3 size: 14 residues. CDR3 sequence: CAISEARAGTEAFF. The CDR3 nucleotides are TGTGCCATCAGTGAAGCGAGGGCCGGGACTGAAGCTTTCTTT.

This clonotype was counted at least ten times. The chain couples TRBV3-1 to TRBJ2-7; 13 nucleotides line up with TRBD2. The CDR3 covers 15 residues. Trimming cost V 4 bases and J 7 bases; bases outside gene matches: 7. Germline CDR1 LGHDT, CDR2 YNNKEL (reference sequence). CDR3 amino acids: CASSRYGLAGEEQYF. The CDR3 DNA sequence: TGTGCCAGCAGCCGCTACGGACTAGCGGGAGAGGAGCAGTACTTC.

This chain connects TRBV7-8 to TRBJ1-2, with D perhaps TRBD1 (5 bases). From germline, CDR1 is SGHVS and CDR2 FQNEAQ. The CDR3 has 16 residues. V was pared by 3 bases and J by 4 bases, with 18 bases between. The CDR3 DNA reads TGTGCCAGCAGCTTTCGGGCAGGGATCCGAGGCTATGGCTACACCTTC. It encodes CASSFRAGIRGYGYTF.

This chain connects TRBV29-1 to TRBJ2-7; TRBD2 is a possible D gene (7 bases). Per germline, CDR1 SQVTM and CDR2 ANQGSEA. Deletions cut 8 bases from V and 1 base from J, with 18 bases between. CDR3 size: 14 residues. The chain's CDR3 is CSLWGGRRSYEQYF. DNA of the CDR3: TGCAGCCTTTGGGGGGGGCGCAGGTCCTACGAGCAGTACTTC.

The chain employs TRBV29-1 and TRBJ2-7, with 8 bases fitting TRBD1. CDR3 length: 12 residues. V dropped 8 bases and J dropped 6; count of bases not matched to a gene: 9. CDR1 and CDR2 from the germline V gene are SQVTM and ANQGSEA. As DNA, the CDR3 is TGCAGCCAAGGGGCAGGGGGCGTCGAGCAGTACTTC. It specifies CSQGAGGVEQYF.

This clonotype was observed once. A much larger clone differs from this one at a single base, so this may be a read error. The chain is built from TRBV6-1 and TRBJ2-7; 7 bases are shared with TRBD2. Looked up from germline, CDR1 is MNHNS and CDR2 is SASEGT. CDR3 length: 14 amino acids. V trimming: 6 bases; J trimming: 7 bases; junction bases outside the gene matches: 12. The DNA of the CDR3 is TGTGCCAGCAGGGATACTGGCGGGAGTGGAGAGCAGTACTTC. It translates to CASRDTGGSGEQYF.

This chain connects TRBV10-3 to TRBJ1-5, with 7 nucleotides matching TRBD1. This CDR3 is built from 13 residues. Losses at the gene ends were 11 bases for V and 11 bases for J; bases not matched to a gene: 15. The germline V gene encodes CDR1 ENHRY and CDR2 SYGVKD. The CDR3 DNA reads as TGTGCCTCCCGAGGCGACAGGGTGGAGACCCAGCATTTT. It translates to CASRGDRVETQHF.

This clonotype occurred many times. The genes are TRBV7-9 and TRBJ1-1, with D hard to call. CDR3 length equals 16 residues. CDR1 is SEHNR and CDR2 is FQNEAQ in the germline V gene (reference sequence). With 5 bases removed from V and 1 base from J, the gap between germline ends came to 17 bases. CDR3 loop: CASSPEPGQKNTEAFF. The CDR3 bases are TGTGCCAGCAGCCCAGAGCCCGGCCAAAAGAACACTGAAGCTTTCTTT.

The rearrangement links TRBV2 to TRBJ2-3; D is possibly TRBD1 (5 bases). Germline V lookup: CDR1 SNHLY, CDR2 FYNNEI. This CDR3 is built from 13 residues. The V and J ends lost 5 bases and 6 bases respectively, with 12 bases between them. The CDR3 sequence is CASSPGLGDTQYF. CDR3 coding DNA: TGTGCCAGCAGTCCAGGGTTGGGGGATACGCAGTATTTT.

The genes are TRBV7-3 and TRBJ2-2, with D perhaps matching TRBD1 (5 bases). Trimming removed 8 bases from V and 3 bases from J, with 13 bases in between. This CDR3 is built from 14 residues. The germline CDR1 and CDR2 sequences are SGHTA and FQGTGA. CDR3 sequence reads: CASSLDTYTGELFF. The DNA of the CDR3 is TGTGCCAGCTCTCTGGACACCTACACCGGGGAGCTGTTTTTT.

This clonotype appeared a single time. The chain has TRBV15 and TRBJ2-7; D call uncertain. With 4 bases removed from V and 9 bases from J, the gap between germline ends came to 13 bases. The CDR3 loop spans 12 amino acids. Germline V CDR1 and CDR2: LNHNV, YYDKDF (reference sequence). CDR3 sequence reads: CATSKEAPRQYF. The CDR3 nucleotides are TGTGCCACCAGCAAAGAGGCCCCCCGGCAGTACTTC.

This clonotype was detected ten times or more. V and J are TRBV3-1 and TRBJ1-2; 10 bases match TRBD1. V was pared by 0 bases and J by 2 bases, with 6 bases of the junction left unmatched. The CDR3 runs 17 residues. The germline CDR1 and CDR2 sequences are LGHDT and YNNKEL (reference sequence). DNA for the CDR3: TGTGCCAGCAGCCAAGAAATCCCGGGACAGGGGAACTATGGCTACACCTTC. Translating gives CASSQEIPGQGNYGYTF.

This clonotype was observed many times. The gene calls are TRBV15 and TRBJ1-1, with D possibly matching TRBD1 (5 bases). Germline CDR1 and CDR2: LNHNV and YYDKDF (reference sequence). The CDR3 has 15 amino acids. Trimming took 0 bases from V and 2 from J, leaving 10 bases between them. CDR3 in amino acids: CATSRDQGINTEAFF. The DNA of the CDR3 is TGTGCCACCAGCAGAGATCAGGGAATTAACACTGAAGCTTTCTTT.

Concerning this clonotype: Given the absence of the conserved phenylalanine or tryptophan at the CDR3 end, a read error is likely. Because the CDR3's place on the DNA is in doubt, the DNA is left out and the CDR3 is given as listed by TCRdb. The chain employs TRBV7-9 and TRBJ1-2. Germline CDR1 is SEHNR and CDR2 is FQNEAQ (reference sequence). The CDR3 has 12 residues if both end residues are counted. CDR3 region: CASSLSSYGYAL.

The rearrangement joins TRBV7-6 to TRBJ2-2, with D tentatively TRBD1 or TRBD2 (6 bases each). The CDR3 has 15 residues. The V end was cut by 5 bases, the J end by 7 bases, with 17 bases between. Germline CDR1 reads SGHVS; CDR2 reads FNYEAQ. The DNA of the CDR3 is TGTGCCAGCAGCAGGGGGGACGCGATGGTCGGGGAGCTGTTTTTT. This codes for CASSRGDAMVGELFF.

The V and J genes are TRBV5-8 and TRBJ1-1; a weak D match, TRBD1 (5 bases). Looked up from germline, CDR1 is SGHTS and CDR2 is YDEGEE. V was shortened by 0 bases and J by 5 bases, with 14 bases between the two germline ends. The length of the CDR3 is 15 residues. For the CDR3, the DNA is TGTGCCAGCAGCTTGGGGTCTTGGGGGGGGACTGAAGCTTTCTTT. Residues: CASSLGSWGGTEAFF.

The DNA for the CDR3 is TGTGCCATCAGGGCCACTAACTATGGCTACACCTTC. It is translated as CAIRATNYGYTF. This sequence joins TRBV10-3 and TRBJ1-2; the D is unclear. CDR3 length: 12 residues. Germline CDR1 ENHRY, CDR2 SYGVKD. V lost 6 bases and J 0 bases, leaving 5 bases between the germline ends.

In its sample, this clonotype was seen once. The chain recombines TRBV7-9 with TRBJ1-6; 9 nucleotides line up with TRBD1. The CDR3 consists of 19 residues. CDR1 is SEHNR, CDR2 FQNEAQ, per germline (reference sequence). The J segment lost 9 bases and the V segment lost 5 bases, leaving 20 bases of the junction unmatched. CDR3 DNA sequence: TGTGCCAGCAGCCCCACAATACAGGGGGCGAGGTACGGGGGTTCACCCCTCCACTTT. Encoded protein: CASSPTIQGARYGGSPLHF. Full variable domain (outside the CDR3, taken from reference TRBV7-9 and TRBJ1-6): DTGVSQNPRHKITKRGQNVTFRCDPISEHNRLYWYRQTLGQGPEFLTYFQNEAQLEKSRLLSDRFSAERPKGSFSTLEIQRTEQGDSAMYLCASSPTIQGARYGGSPLHFGNGTRLTVT.

The chain combines TRBV29-1 with TRBJ1-2, with a weak D call TRBD1 (5 bases). This CDR3 is 15 amino acids long. The V gene's germline CDR1 is SQVTM and CDR2 ANQGSEA. With 3 bases removed from V and 2 bases from J, the gap between germline ends came to 16 bases. The chain's CDR3 is CSVDRTTGGNYGYTF. CDR3 coding DNA: TGCAGCGTTGACAGGACCACAGGAGGGAACTATGGCTACACCTTC.

In this sample, this clonotype turned up many times. The chain couples TRBV29-1 to TRBJ1-3; 8 bases agree with TRBD1. This CDR3 comprises 12 residues. Germline V gives CDR1 SQVTM, CDR2 ANQGSEA. The V gene end was trimmed by 5 bases and the J gene end by 4 bases; junction bases not matched to a gene: 1. CDR3 DNA sequence: TGCAGCGTTAGGACAGGGGGAAACACCATATATTTT. Translation gives CSVRTGGNTIYF. Looking up the rest from reference TRBV29-1 and TRBJ1-3 gives the full variable domain: SAVISQKPSRDICQRGTSLTIQCQVDSQVTMMFWYRQQPGQSLTLIATANQGSEATYESGFVIDKFPISRPNLTFSTLTVSNMSPEDSSIYLCSVRTGGNTIYFGEGSWLTVV.

This clonotype has at least ten counts. The CDR3, as DNA: TGTGCCAGCAGCTTAGCGCGGGGACAGGGAGCCACTGAAGCTTTCTTT. Translated, it gives CASSLARGQGATEAFF. The chain links TRBV11-1 to TRBJ1-1; 9 nucleotides align to TRBD1. The junction had 6 bases not matched to a gene; V was cut back by 0 bases and J by 4 bases. This CDR3 spans 16 amino acids. Germline values: CDR1 SGHAT, CDR2 FQDESV (reference sequence).

V is TRBV20-1 and J is TRBJ2-7, with TRBD2 identical over 9 bases. Germline assignment: CDR1 DFQATT and CDR2 SNEGSKA (reference sequence). J lost 7 bases, V lost 0 bases, and 10 bases had no gene match. This CDR3 spans 15 amino acids. This CDR3 reads CSARELAGACNEQYF. The CDR3 bases are TGCAGTGCTAGAGAACTAGCGGGTGCCTGCAATGAGCAGTACTTC.

The rearrangement links TRBV25-1 to TRBJ1-2; a weak D match, TRBD1 (6 bases). V was cut by 3 bases and J by 4 bases, with 9 bases left in between. Germline V gives CDR1 MGHDK, CDR2 SYGVNS. The CDR3 is 13 residues long. CDR3 DNA: TGTGCCAGCAGTGAGGGGGACACCTATGGCTACACCTTC. Protein sequence: CASSEGDTYGYTF.

Points on this clonotype: One base away lies a much larger clone, so this may be a sequencing read error. The rearrangement joins TRBV27 to TRBJ1-1; D ambiguous. Germline V gives CDR1 MNHEY, CDR2 SMNVEV (reference sequence). The CDR3 is 12 amino acids. The CDR3: CASSLSSRAALF. CDR3 coding DNA: TGTGCCAGCAGTTTATCGTCGAGAGCAGCTCTCTTT.

The chain employs TRBV7-8 and TRBJ2-5; D might be TRBD2 (6 bases). The germline gives CDR1 SGHVS, CDR2 FQNEAQ. With 5 bases removed from V and 4 bases from J, the gap between germline ends came to 14 bases. The CDR3 consists of 14 residues. This CDR3 is CASSKTGSGETQYF. The CDR3, as DNA: TGTGCCAGCAGCAAGACCGGGAGTGGAGAGACCCAGTACTTC.